This T cell receptor (beta chain) was documented in a study of T cells in Graves' hyperthyroidism and ophthalmopathy. Whole-study findings and limits: Within blood appeared most thyroid clonotypes that had expanded above 0.001. Stable hyperthyroidism was told apart from ophthalmopathy by a model built on 13 V-J features.

Per germline, CDR1 SEHNR and CDR2 FQNEAQ (reference sequence). Trimming pared 8 bases from V and 2 bases from J, leaving 13 bases between. CDR3 length: 13 residues. No ophthalmopathy progression within 18 months constituted stable Graves' hyperthyroidism. The PBMCs were taken from approximately 11 ml of fresh peripheral blood. The source material, RNA transcripts, was used to amplify TCR beta CDR3 regions. The HTBI primer set was used in a first-round RT-PCR of the TCR CDR3. MiXCR, run by TCRdb on the multiplex PCR reads, gives a single entry per CDR3 protein. Of 750,000 to 950,000 distinct CDR3 sequences detected, about 38% appear once; the ten largest clones hold roughly 8.3%. This clonotype was detected only a few times. The antigen is undetermined.

The receptor was isolated from a man aged 18-30 years with Graves' hyperthyroidism. V is TRBV7-9 and J is TRBJ2-7, with D perhaps TRBD1 (6 bases). Material: blood. CDR3 amino acids: CASQRDITYEQYF. DNA for the CDR3: TGTGCCAGCCAAAGGGACATTACCTACGAGCAGTACTTC.